Each of the 25 T cell receptor beta chains below was sequenced from the same sample in a study of radiotherapy plus CTLA-4 blockade in lung cancer (dated by TCRdb to the late 2010s). The library was prepared using the immunoSEQ multiplex PCR assay. The clones in this table, taken by TCRdb from immuneACCESS, are in-frame only. Not every clone is retained; where verified, under half of the shortfall comes from an unresolved V gene, and the cause of the rest is unknown. The sample data list some 120,000 clones, and roughly four fifths of these were observed just once. The ten largest clones take up around 3% of the sample. The sequencing used peripheral blood, collected from a patient treated with radiotherapy plus ipilimumab. The receptors here all came from a human donor with non-small cell lung cancer that progressed on radiotherapy plus ipilimumab. Some clones in this sample may be carry-over from other donors' samples.

This chain uses TRBV18 with TRBJ1-1; 9 bases match TRBD1. CDR3 length: 16 residues. Germline trimming cut 6 bases from V and 5 bases from J; bases unmatched to any gene: 13. Germline V gene lookup returns CDR1 KGHSH and CDR2 LQKENI. The CDR3 DNA is TGTGCCAGCTCGCCGATACAGGGGGCTAGGGGGACTGAAGCTTTCTTT. This sequence encodes CASSPIQGARGTEAFF. Full variable domain (rest looked up from reference TRBV18 and TRBJ1-1): NAGVMQNPRHLVRRRGQEARLRCSPMKGHSHVYWYRQLPEEGLKFMVYLQKENIIDESGMPKERFSAEFPKEGPSILRIQQVVRGDSAAYFCASSPIQGARGTEAFFGQGTRLTVV.

This chain links TRBV7-2 with TRBJ2-3; D gene uncertain. Trimming cost V 3 bases and J 1 base, with 8 bases left between them. Germline V gene lookup returns CDR1 SGHTA and CDR2 FQGNSA. The CDR3 is 14 amino acids. CDR3 loop: CASSFSPRTDTQYF. The CDR3 coding sequence is TGTGCCAGCAGCTTCTCGCCCCGCACAGATACGCAGTATTTT.

This clone was detected only a few times. The CDR3 reads CASSQEAASGANVLTF. The DNA for the CDR3 is TGCGCCAGCAGCCAAGAAGCGGCCTCTGGGGCCAACGTCCTGACTTTC. The gene calls are TRBV4-1 and TRBJ2-6; a possible D gene is TRBD2 (5 bases). The germline V and J ends were trimmed by 0 bases and 0 bases, with 6 bases remaining between them. This CDR3 has 16 residues. Per the germline V gene, CDR1 is MGHRA and CDR2 is YSYEKL.

The chain carries TRBV2 and TRBJ2-4, with TRBD2 matching 11 bases. Germline assignment: CDR1 SNHLY and CDR2 FYNNEI. CDR3 size: 13 residues. The V and J ends lost 5 bases and 8 bases, in that order; junction bases with no gene match: 2. CDR3 coding DNA: TGTGCCAGCAGTTTTAGCGGGGGGGACATTCAGTACTTC. Protein sequence: CASSFSGGDIQYF.

J is TRBJ2-2 and V is TRBV7-2, with D possibly matching TRBD1 (6 bases). V was trimmed by 6 bases and J by 3 bases, leaving 14 bases between them. Germline CDR1 reads SGHTA; CDR2 reads FQGNSA. This CDR3 is built from 15 residues. The CDR3 sequence is CASRPPDRYTGELFF. The CDR3 DNA reads TGTGCCAGCAGACCACCGGACAGATACACCGGGGAGCTGTTTTTT.

The chain combines TRBV5-8 with TRBJ2-1; 13 bases agree with TRBD2. The J segment lost 0 bases and the V segment lost 0 bases, leaving 3 bases of the junction unmatched. This CDR3 spans 18 amino acids. Germline CDR1 is SGHTS and CDR2 is YDEGEE. CDR3 in DNA: TGTGCCAGCAGCTTGGGGACTAGCGGGGGAAGCTCCTACAATGAGCAGTTCTTC. Protein product: CASSLGTSGGSSYNEQFF.

The CDR3 protein is CASSDAQGSRDTQYF. In DNA, the CDR3 is TGTGCCAGCAGTGACGCCCAGGGATCGCGCGATACGCAGTATTTT. This chain links TRBV2 with TRBJ2-3, with TRBD1 as a possible D gene (5 bases). Germline assignment: CDR1 SNHLY and CDR2 FYNNEI. The V gene lost 3 bases and the J gene lost 6 bases, with 16 bases spanning the gap. The CDR3 covers 15 residues.

This chain uses TRBV2 with TRBJ2-1; D remains ambiguous. Germline V gives CDR1 SNHLY, CDR2 FYNNEI. Trimming took off 7 bases at V and 4 bases at J, with 20 bases between the two ends. The CDR3 is 16 amino acids. CDR3 DNA sequence: TGTGCCAGCACTATAAACTGGGCTACCGAGTACAATGAGCAGTTCTTC. Translation gives CASTINWATEYNEQFF.

The chain has TRBV27 and TRBJ1-2; possibly TRBD1 for D (5 bases). CDR1 is MNHEY and CDR2 is SMNVEV in the germline V gene (reference sequence). CDR3 length equals 15 residues. V was shortened by 2 bases and J by 3 bases, with 13 bases between the two germline ends. For the CDR3, the DNA is TGTGCCAGCAGTTTAAGGTCAGGGCGCGACTATGGCTACACCTTC. It encodes CASSLRSGRDYGYTF.

The rearrangement uses TRBV5-6 and TRBJ1-1; D perhaps matches TRBD1 (5 bases). Between the trimmed V and J ends, which lost 2 bases and 1 base, there was a span of 15 bases. The CDR3 is 16 amino acids. Germline V CDR1 and CDR2: SGHDT, YYEEEE. The CDR3 sequence: CASSFGGEIWNTEAFF. The DNA for the CDR3 is TGTGCCAGCAGCTTCGGGGGGGAGATATGGAACACTGAAGCTTTCTTT.

This clone was seen a single time. The rearrangement uses TRBV7-9 and TRBJ1-2; weak D call: TRBD1 (5 bases). Germline loops: CDR1 SEHNR, CDR2 FQNEAQ (reference sequence). The ends were cut back, 6 bases at V and 4 bases at J, with 21 bases in the middle. This CDR3 contains 16 residues. The CDR3 region is CASSRGVSTGVYGYTF. The CDR3 nucleotides are TGTGCCAGCAGTAGAGGGGTTTCGACCGGGGTCTATGGCTACACCTTC.

This rearrangement joins TRBV6-1 to TRBJ2-7; 8 nucleotides line up with TRBD1. Trimming removed 2 bases from V and 6 bases from J; junction bases left unmatched: 6. Germline V lookup: CDR1 MNHNS, CDR2 SASEGT. The CDR3 spans 14 residues. CDR3 loop: CASSERAGGLEQYF. CDR3 DNA sequence: TGTGCCAGCAGTGAAAGGGCAGGGGGCCTCGAGCAGTACTTC.

The chain has TRBV6-5 and TRBJ1-1; 9 bases fit TRBD1. The germline V gene encodes CDR1 MNHEY and CDR2 SVGAGI. Unmatched junction bases numbered 5, after V lost 5 bases and J lost 7 bases. This CDR3 has 13 amino acids. CDR3 nucleotide sequence: TGTGCCAGCAGTGGGAGGACAGGGGATGAAGCTTTCTTT. This gives the protein CASSGRTGDEAFF.

J is TRBJ2-3 and V is TRBV29-1, with 9 bases aligning to TRBD2. V lost 4 bases to trimming and J lost 5 bases; unmatched junction nucleotides: 10. Germline V gene data show CDR1 as SQVTM and CDR2 as ANQGSEA. CDR3 length equals 15 residues. The CDR3 spells CSVVGAGGPGDTQYF. In DNA form, the CDR3 reads TGCAGCGTTGTTGGGGCGGGGGGGCCCGGAGATACGCAGTATTTT.

The chain is built from TRBV4-3 and TRBJ2-1; 8 bases line up with TRBD1. Per germline, CDR1 LGHNA and CDR2 YSLEER. The CDR3 consists of 17 residues. V trimming: 4 bases; J trimming: 6 bases; junction bases outside the gene matches: 14. The DNA for the CDR3 is TGCGCCAGCAGCCCAATATCCGGACAGGGTCCCCTCAATGAGCAGTTCTTC. Translation gives CASSPISGQGPLNEQFF.

The gene calls are TRBV6-5 and TRBJ1-2; 7 bases fit TRBD1. V shed 6 bases and J 3 bases; nucleotides not matched to a gene: 10. Germline V lookup: CDR1 MNHEY, CDR2 SVGAGI. This CDR3 comprises 15 residues. In nucleotides, the CDR3 is TGTGCCAGCAGGCTACGGGACAGATTCGACTATGGCTACACCTTC. Protein: CASRLRDRFDYGYTF.

The chain recombines TRBV5-5 with TRBJ1-5; possibly TRBD1 for D (5 bases). V lost 0 bases, J lost 1 base, and 11 bases lay in between. Looked up from germline, CDR1 is SGHKS and CDR2 is YYEKEE (reference sequence). The length of the CDR3 is 16 residues. This chain's CDR3 is CASSLVLQGSNQPQHF. CDR3 sequence (DNA): TGTGCCAGCAGCTTGGTGCTGCAGGGAAGCAATCAGCCCCAGCATTTT.

V is TRBV2 and J is TRBJ2-2; D is perhaps TRBD2 (5 bases). This CDR3 region has 16 residues. V lost 5 bases, J lost 0 bases, and 13 bases lay in between. CDR1 and CDR2 (germline): SNHLY, FYNNEI. CDR3 residues: CASSQWRFANTGELFF. Written as DNA, the CDR3 is TGTGCCAGCAGTCAGTGGAGGTTCGCGAACACCGGGGAGCTGTTTTTT.

The chain joins TRBV9 to TRBJ2-1; D is possibly TRBD1 or TRBD2 (5 bases each). This CDR3 is 16 amino acids long. V was cut by 3 bases and J by 0 bases, with 13 bases left in between. Germline V gene sequence: CDR1 SGDLS, CDR2 YYNGEE. The CDR3 here is CASSGRTQSSYNEQFF. Here the CDR3 DNA reads TGTGCCAGCAGCGGGAGGACACAGAGCTCCTACAATGAGCAGTTCTTC.

This chain uses TRBV6-6 with TRBJ2-7, with 7 bases that match TRBD2. The germline gives CDR1 MNHNY, CDR2 SVGAGI (reference sequence). The CDR3 spans 14 residues. V trimming: 3 bases; J trimming: 7 bases; junction bases outside the gene matches: 9. This CDR3 is CASSYPGGGGEQYF. CDR3 coding DNA: TGTGCCAGCAGTTATCCGGGGGGAGGTGGGGAGCAGTACTTC.

This chain links TRBV4-1 with TRBJ2-3; D is ambiguous. The germline gives CDR1 MGHRA, CDR2 YSYEKL. Trimming removed 4 bases at V and 4 bases at J, with 18 bases between. There are 16 residues in the CDR3. The CDR3 reads CASSLPVPDWADTQYF. The CDR3 DNA is TGCGCCAGCAGCCTTCCGGTTCCTGACTGGGCAGATACGCAGTATTTT.

This clone was recorded once. The chain has TRBV7-9 and TRBJ2-6; 9 nucleotides line up with TRBD1. Germline values: CDR1 SEHNR, CDR2 FQNEAQ (reference sequence). The V gene end was trimmed by 3 bases and the J gene end by 0 bases; junction bases not matched to a gene: 3. The CDR3 runs to 17 residues. CDR3 region: CASSLGQGNSGANVLTF. The CDR3 DNA is TGTGCCAGCAGCTTGGGACAGGGTAACTCTGGGGCCAACGTCCTGACTTTC.

V usage is TRBV19 and J usage is TRBJ1-3; no reliable D call. Per the germline V gene, CDR1 is LNHDA and CDR2 is SQIVND (reference sequence). The CDR3 is 15 amino acids. Trimming took 6 bases from V and 6 from J, leaving 18 bases between them. CDR3 sequence: CASRDPGSGKNTIYF. CDR3 DNA: TGTGCCAGTAGGGACCCGGGATCGGGGAAAAACACCATATATTTT.

The chain combines TRBV9 with TRBJ1-1; D is undetermined. This CDR3 region has 16 residues. Per germline, CDR1 SGDLS and CDR2 YYNGEE. Between the trimmed V and J ends, which lost 0 bases and 3 bases, there was a span of 15 bases. As DNA, the CDR3 is TGTGCCAGCAGCGTAGAGTCAGCCCCGGATTACACTGAAGCTTTCTTT. This translates into CASSVESAPDYTEAFF. Supplemented by reference TRBV9 and TRBJ1-1, the full variable domain reads DSGVTQTPKHLITATGQRVTLRCSPRSGDLSVYWYQQSLDQGLQFLIQYYNGEERAKGNILERFSAQQFPDLHSELNLSSLELGDSALYFCASSVESAPDYTEAFFGQGTRLTVV.

The rearrangement links TRBV11-3 to TRBJ1-6, with D tentatively TRBD1 (5 bases). The V and J ends lost 0 bases and 0 bases respectively, with 18 bases between them. CDR3 length: 20 residues. Germline CDR1 reads SGHNT; CDR2 reads YENEEA. The CDR3 reads CASSLDPKWETVSYNSPLHF. Here the CDR3 DNA reads TGTGCCAGCAGCTTAGATCCTAAATGGGAGACAGTCTCCTATAATTCACCCCTCCACTTT.